The 19 T cell receptor beta chains below all came from one sample that was sequenced in a study of blood T cell repertoires in COVID-19. Repertoires were generated with immunoSEQ multiplex PCR, while TCRdb's copy carries only in-frame clones and drops some. Of around 400,000 clones in the sample, around 87% are singletons; the top ten hold about 2%. The source material was peripheral blood. Receptors originate from a woman aged 60-75 years with COVID-19, enrolled during active disease.

V gene TRBV27 combines with J gene TRBJ2-7, with 11 bases fitting TRBD2. This CDR3 region has 15 residues. The germline CDR1 and CDR2 sequences are MNHEY and SMNVEV (reference sequence). V gave up 5 bases and J gave up 6 bases; unmatched junction bases: 9. In DNA form, the CDR3 reads TGTGCCAGCAGTCACGTAGCGGGGGGGCCGGGCGAGCAGTACTTC. Translation gives CASSHVAGGPGEQYF.

The CDR3, as DNA: TGTGCCTGGACGGGACATCCCAACTATGGCTACACCTTC. This codes for CAWTGHPNYGYTF. The chain joins TRBV30 to TRBJ1-2; TRBD1 might be the D (6 bases). The CDR3 has 13 residues. V lost 4 bases and J 2 bases, leaving 11 bases between the germline ends. Germline CDR1 GTSNPN, CDR2 SVGIG (reference sequence).

The V gene is TRBV2, the J gene TRBJ1-2; a possible D gene is TRBD1 (6 bases). Deletions cut 8 bases from V and 2 bases from J, with 30 bases between. CDR1 is SNHLY, CDR2 FYNNEI, per germline. This CDR3 has 19 amino acids. The DNA of the CDR3 is TGTGCCAGCGGCCCAAGAGAGCGCGGGGGGCGTTTCTCCAACTATGGCTACACCTTC. Translated, it gives CASGPRERGGRFSNYGYTF.

This sequence joins TRBV18 and TRBJ2-3; a possible D gene is TRBD2 (5 bases). This CDR3 is built from 14 residues. V lost 2 bases and J 6 bases, leaving 12 bases between the germline ends. Germline CDR1 and CDR2: KGHSH and LQKENI. CDR3 loop: CASSPGSGADTQYF. The CDR3 DNA is TGTGCCAGCTCACCAGGCAGCGGCGCCGATACGCAGTATTTT.

The chain recombines TRBV5-1 with TRBJ2-7; D gene unclear. Deletions cut 0 bases from V and 1 base from J, with 11 bases between. The CDR3 contains 15 residues. Germline V CDR1 and CDR2: SGHRS, YFSETQ. The CDR3 DNA follows: TGCGCCAGCAGCTTGGTCCGCGCCGAATCCTACGAGCAGTACTTC. Translating it yields CASSLVRAESYEQYF. Full variable domain (rest looked up from reference TRBV5-1 and TRBJ2-7): KAGVTQTPRYLIKTRGQQVTLSCSPISGHRSVSWYQQTPGQGLQFLFEYFSETQRNKGNFPGRFSGRQFSNSRSEMNVSTLELGDSALYLCASSLVRAESYEQYFGPGTRLTVT.

The genes are TRBV15 and TRBJ2-7, with D possibly being TRBD2 (5 bases). Trimming cost V 3 bases and J 3 bases, with 15 bases left between them. Per the germline V gene, CDR1 is LNHNV and CDR2 is YYDKDF (reference sequence). CDR3 size: 15 residues. The CDR3 nucleotides read TGTGCCACCAGCAGGCCCAGCGGATCAGGCTACGAGCAGTACTTC. Protein: CATSRPSGSGYEQYF.

The chain links TRBV30 to TRBJ2-7, with a tentative D call TRBD2 (5 bases). The CDR3 is 17 residues long. The germline gives CDR1 GTSNPN, CDR2 SVGIG (reference sequence). Between the trimmed V and J ends, which lost 5 bases and 1 base, there was a span of 24 bases. The DNA for the CDR3 is TGTGCCTGGCATGATCCGCTCGGGGAAGTTCTTTCCTACGAGCAGTACTTC. Translating gives CAWHDPLGEVLSYEQYF. The full variable domain, its missing parts supplied by reference TRBV30 and TRBJ2-7, is SQTIHQWPATLVQPVGSPLSLECTVEGTSNPNLYWYRQAAGRGLQLLFYSVGIGQISSEVPQNLSASRPQDRQFILSSKKLLLSDSGFYLCAWHDPLGEVLSYEQYFGPGTRLTVT.

The chain uses TRBV5-1 and TRBJ2-5; tentatively, D is TRBD1 (5 bases). CDR1 and CDR2 (germline): SGHRS, YFSETQ. Between the trimmed V and J ends, which lost 2 bases and 4 bases, there was a span of 12 bases. CDR3 size: 14 residues. CDR3 DNA: TGCGCCAGCAGCTTAGGGGCCCAACGAGAGACCCAGTACTTC. Protein: CASSLGAQRETQYF.

The rearrangement uses TRBV5-1 and TRBJ2-3, with TRBD1 identical over 10 bases. The CDR3 is 16 amino acids. V shed 4 bases, J shed 1 base, and the junction held 6 bases outside the gene matches. Germline V gene sequence: CDR1 SGHRS, CDR2 YFSETQ. CDR3 region: CASSLSGTGGTDTQYF. CDR3 nucleotides: TGCGCCAGCAGCCTATCCGGGACAGGGGGCACAGATACGCAGTATTTT.

This clone was picked up a small number of times. V is TRBV29-1 and J is TRBJ1-1, with TRBD1 as a possible D gene (5 bases). With 1 base removed from V and 0 bases from J, the gap between germline ends came to 12 bases. The CDR3 runs to 15 residues. From germline, CDR1 is SQVTM and CDR2 ANQGSEA. In nucleotides, the CDR3 is TGCAGCGTTGAAGGGGGGGTCAGCTTGAACACTGAAGCTTTCTTT. It yields the protein CSVEGGVSLNTEAFF.

This chain links TRBV3-1 (or the pseudogene TRBV3-2) with TRBJ2-7, with 13 bases aligning to TRBD2. CDR3 size: 13 residues. Per germline, CDR1 LGHDT and CDR2 YNNKEL (reference sequence). Losses at the gene ends were 5 bases for V and 12 bases for J; bases not matched to a gene: 7. The CDR3 bases are TGTGCCAGCAGCGGGGGGACTAGCGGGGTCTGGTACTTC. Translating gives CASSGGTSGVWYF.

The gene calls are TRBV19 and TRBJ2-1; 12 bases are shared with TRBD2. The V segment lost 10 bases and the J segment 4 bases; nucleotides outside the gene matches: 14. CDR1 and CDR2 from the germline V gene are LNHDA and SQIVND (reference sequence). This CDR3 spans 17 amino acids. In nucleotides, the CDR3 is TGTGCCACCAAACCGACTAGCGGGGGCCGACTTTACAATGAGCAGTTCTTC. Encoded protein: CATKPTSGGRLYNEQFF.

About this clone itself: This CDR3 is also generated by other DNA sequences in the sample. V and J are TRBV18 and TRBJ1-3; D may be TRBD1 (5 bases). The CDR3 has 14 residues. The germline V and J ends were trimmed by 3 bases and 1 base, with 7 bases remaining between them. Germline CDR1 and CDR2: KGHSH and LQKENI. The CDR3 is CASSPDSSGNTIYF. The CDR3 bases are TGTGCCAGCTCACCCGACAGTTCTGGAAACACCATATATTTT.

The V gene is TRBV10-2, the J gene TRBJ2-3; 9 bases fit TRBD2. The CDR3 is made up of 13 amino acids. Germline CDR1 WSHSY, CDR2 SAAADI. After removal of 7 bases from V and 7 bases from J, the junction contained 6 bases not matched to a gene. The CDR3 DNA reads as TGCGCCAGCAAGGGCGGGGGGGGATATACGCAGTATTTT. This encodes CASKGGGGYTQYF.

This clone is a singleton in its sample. The genes are TRBV28 and TRBJ2-7; TRBD2 aligns across 8 bases. This CDR3 has 16 amino acids. V dropped 3 bases and J dropped 0; count of bases not matched to a gene: 7. Germline V lookup: CDR1 MDHEN, CDR2 SYDVKM. In DNA, the CDR3 is TGTGCCAGCAGTTTTTTAGCGGGGTTCAGCTCCTACGAGCAGTACTTC. This translates into CASSFLAGFSSYEQYF.

This chain links TRBV6-4 with TRBJ2-1; TRBD2 matches 9 bases. The CDR3 totals 14 residues. The V segment lost 2 bases and the J segment 12 bases; nucleotides outside the gene matches: 8. Germline V gene data show CDR1 as MRHNA and CDR2 as SNTAGT. This chain's CDR3 is CASSDISGGGGQFF. The CDR3, as DNA: TGTGCCAGCAGTGACATTAGCGGGGGCGGAGGGCAGTTCTTC.

J is TRBJ1-1 and V is TRBV29-1, with 9 positions matching TRBD1. The germline V gene encodes CDR1 SQVTM and CDR2 ANQGSEA. The CDR3 totals 16 residues. After removal of 3 bases from V and 0 bases from J, the junction contained 8 bases not matched to a gene. The chain's CDR3 is CSVDGQGSLLNTEAFF. CDR3 DNA sequence: TGCAGCGTTGACGGACAGGGGTCCCTATTGAACACTGAAGCTTTCTTT.

The chain employs TRBV10-3 and TRBJ2-1; 8 bases line up with TRBD1. With 5 bases clipped from V and 6 bases from J, the junction kept 3 bases outside the gene matches. Germline V gene data show CDR1 as ENHRY and CDR2 as SYGVKD. This CDR3 contains 13 residues. CDR3: CAISQGAGNEQFF. The CDR3 region has the DNA TGTGCCATCAGTCAGGGGGCTGGCAATGAGCAGTTCTTC.

Only one count was recorded for this clone. This chain links TRBV18 with TRBJ2-1, with 11 nucleotides matching TRBD2. V shed 3 bases, J shed 9 bases, and the junction held 19 bases outside the gene matches. The CDR3 totals 19 residues. Germline V lookup: CDR1 KGHSH, CDR2 LQKENI. In DNA form, the CDR3 reads TGTGCCAGCTCACCCTGGGCTAGCGGGGGGACCCCCCGGGGGAGTGAGCAGTTCTTC. This translates into CASSPWASGGTPRGSEQFF.